This T cell receptor (beta chain) was sequenced during a study of cytomegalovirus exposure and HLA in healthy donors. This PCR relied on a set of 60 Vbeta primers and 13 Jbeta primers. The assay was immunoSEQ multiplex PCR, and TCRdb's table has in-frame clones only and misses some. The sample lists approximately 150,000 clones; around three quarters were seen once. V was pared by 5 bases and J by 8 bases, with 16 bases between. In germline, CDR1 is SGHAT, CDR2 FQNNGV. The CDR3 sequence is 14 residues long. This sequence joins TRBV11-2 and TRBJ2-1; TRBD2 is a possible D gene (5 bases). The sequenced sample consisted of PBMCs. The source is a man aged 35-49 years in good health and CMV-seronegative. In nucleotides, the CDR3 is TGTGCCAGCAGCCCCTCCCGGGATACCCATGAGCAGTTCTTC. Its protein is CASSPSRDTHEQFF.